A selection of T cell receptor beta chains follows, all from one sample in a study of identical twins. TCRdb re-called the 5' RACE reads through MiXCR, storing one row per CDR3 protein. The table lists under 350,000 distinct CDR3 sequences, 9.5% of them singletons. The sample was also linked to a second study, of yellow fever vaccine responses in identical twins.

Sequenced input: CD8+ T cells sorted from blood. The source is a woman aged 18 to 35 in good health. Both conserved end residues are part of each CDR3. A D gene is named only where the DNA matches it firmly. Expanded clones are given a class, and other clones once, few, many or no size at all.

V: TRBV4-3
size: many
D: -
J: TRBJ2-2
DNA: TGCGCCAGCAGTCAGGGGATCGGGGAGCTGTTTTTT
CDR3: CASSQGIGELFF

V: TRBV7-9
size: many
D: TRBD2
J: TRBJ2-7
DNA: TGTGCCATCGCGGGGGTCACCCACTACGAGCAGTACTTC
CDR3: CAIAGVTHYEQYF

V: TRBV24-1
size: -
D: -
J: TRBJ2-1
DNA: TGTGCCACCAGTGACTTTGCCTCCTACAATGAGCAGTTCTTC
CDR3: CATSDFASYNEQFF

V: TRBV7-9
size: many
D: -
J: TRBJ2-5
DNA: TGTGCCAGCAGCTTAGTCCTGGGAAAAGAGACCCAGTACTTC
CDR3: CASSLVLGKETQYF

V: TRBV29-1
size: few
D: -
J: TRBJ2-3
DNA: TGCAGCGCCCTTAACAGGGCAGATACGCAGTATTTT
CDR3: CSALNRADTQYF

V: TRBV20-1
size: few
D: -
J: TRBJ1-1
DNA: TGCAGTGCTAGCCTCGGGAAGCCGACTGAAGCTTTCTTT
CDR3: CSASLGKPTEAFF

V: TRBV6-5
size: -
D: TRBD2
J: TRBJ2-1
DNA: TGTGCCAGCAGTTACAGGGGGACTAGAAACAATGAGCAGTTCTTC
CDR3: CASSYRGTRNNEQFF

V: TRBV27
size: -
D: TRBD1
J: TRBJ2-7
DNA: TGTGCCAGCATCTCACCGGGACAGTTGGGCGAGCAGTACTTC
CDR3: CASISPGQLGEQYF

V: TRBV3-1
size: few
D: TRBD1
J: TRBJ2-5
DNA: TGTGCCAGCAGCCAATCTAGGACAGGGGGCAAGCGTGAGACCCAGTACTTC
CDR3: CASSQSRTGGKRETQYF

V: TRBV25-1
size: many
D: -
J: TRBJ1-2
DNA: TGTGCCAGCAGTGACCCCACGCAGGGTGGCGACTATGGCTACACCTTC
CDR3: CASSDPTQGGDYGYTF

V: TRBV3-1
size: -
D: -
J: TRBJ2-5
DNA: TGTGCCAGCAGACAAGATGTATCTAGCGAGTACCAAGAGACCCAGTACTTC
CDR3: CASRQDVSSEYQETQYF

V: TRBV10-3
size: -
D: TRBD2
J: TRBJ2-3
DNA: TGTGCCATCTGTTTACCCCTCGGGGGGGCGAAGCCCCCAAGTGCGCAGTATTTT
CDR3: CAICLPLGGAKPPSAQYF

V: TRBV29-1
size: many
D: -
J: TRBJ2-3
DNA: TGCAGCGCCGGATTGGGTGGGCGGAACACAGATACGCAGTATTTT
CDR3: CSAGLGGRNTDTQYF

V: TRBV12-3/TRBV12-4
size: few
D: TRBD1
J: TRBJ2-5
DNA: TGTGCCAGCACCCTAGTGGGACAGGGTCGCGAGACCCAGTACTTC
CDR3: CASTLVGQGRETQYF

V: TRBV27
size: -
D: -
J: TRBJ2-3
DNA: TGTGCCAGCAGTCCGGACAGTTTCCCTAGCACAGATACGCAGTATTTT
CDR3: CASSPDSFPSTDTQYF

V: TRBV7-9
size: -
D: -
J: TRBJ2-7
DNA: TGTGCCAGCAGCTACGACGGGGACGAGCAGTACTTC
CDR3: CASSYDGDEQYF

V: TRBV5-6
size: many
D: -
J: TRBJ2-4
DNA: TGTGCCAGCAGCTTGGGTACGAGGGACATTCAGTACTTC
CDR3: CASSLGTRDIQYF